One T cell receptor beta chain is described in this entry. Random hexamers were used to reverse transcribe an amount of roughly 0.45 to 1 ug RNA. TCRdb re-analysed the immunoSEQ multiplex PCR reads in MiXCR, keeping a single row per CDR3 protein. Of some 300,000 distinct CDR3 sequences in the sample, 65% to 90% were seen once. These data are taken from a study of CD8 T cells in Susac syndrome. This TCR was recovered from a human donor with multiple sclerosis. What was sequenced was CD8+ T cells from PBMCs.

CDR3 nucleotides: TGTGCCAGCAGCTCCCTGGGGGCAAGCTCCTACAATGAGCAGTTCTTC. This codes for CASSSLGASSYNEQFF. This chain joins TRBV11-2 and TRBJ2-1, with D possibly being TRBD1 (6 bases). Germline V gene sequence: CDR1 SGHAT, CDR2 FQNNGV. Trimming shortened V by 4 bases and J by 0 bases, and 13 bases separated the two germline ends. The CDR3 extends over 16 amino acids.